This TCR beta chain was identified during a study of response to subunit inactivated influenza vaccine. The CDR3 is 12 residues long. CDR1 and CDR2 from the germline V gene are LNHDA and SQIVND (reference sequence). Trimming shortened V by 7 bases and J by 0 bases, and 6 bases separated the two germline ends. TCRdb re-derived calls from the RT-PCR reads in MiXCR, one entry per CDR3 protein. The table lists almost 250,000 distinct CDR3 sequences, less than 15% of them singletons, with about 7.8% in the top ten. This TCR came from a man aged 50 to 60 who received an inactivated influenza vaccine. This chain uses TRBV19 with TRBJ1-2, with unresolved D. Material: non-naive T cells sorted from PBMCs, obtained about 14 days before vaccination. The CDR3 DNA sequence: TGTGCCAGTAACGTGGCTAACTATGGCTACACCTTC. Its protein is CASNVANYGYTF.